These 12 T cell receptor beta chains share one sample of origin, sequenced in a study of cytomegalovirus exposure and HLA in healthy donors (dated by TCRdb to about 2017). Preparation of the library involved the immunoSEQ multiplex PCR assay. Imported from immuneACCESS, the table was reduced by TCRdb to in-frame sequences with V and J called. These copies leave out some clones; in studies compared against another copy, an unresolved V gene accounts for under half, and the cause of the remainder is not known. Counted in this sample were roughly 200,000 clones; about four fifths of them appeared once. In total, the top ten clones hold 2.8% of the sample. Sequenced material: PBMCs. These receptor sequences come from a woman younger than 30 in good health and CMV-seropositive.

The chain combines TRBV7-2 with TRBJ2-2, with 9 bases fitting TRBD2. Trimming removed 0 bases from V and 4 bases from J; junction bases left unmatched: 15. The CDR3 runs to 20 residues. Germline values: CDR1 SGHTA, CDR2 FQGNSA. CDR3 residues: CASSLALSGVAGAVTGELFF. CDR3 nucleotide sequence: TGTGCCAGCAGCTTAGCACTATCTGGGGTAGCGGGGGCGGTCACCGGGGAGCTGTTTTTT. Complete variable domain (other parts from reference TRBV7-2 and TRBJ2-2): GAGVSQSPSNKVTEKGKDVELRCDPISGHTALYWYRQSLGQGLEFLIYFQGNSAPDKSGLPSDRFSAERTGGSVSTLTIQRTQQEDSAVYLCASSLALSGVAGAVTGELFFGEGSRLTVL.

The chain joins TRBV5-1 to TRBJ2-7, with D possibly TRBD2 on 5 matching bases. Germline CDR1 and CDR2: SGHRS and YFSETQ. CDR3 length: 15 amino acids. Between the trimmed V and J ends, which lost 2 bases and 5 bases, there was a span of 17 bases. CDR3 in amino acids: CASSFGLAGVDEQYF. The DNA of the CDR3 is TGCGCCAGCAGCTTTGGGCTAGCCGGGGTTGACGAGCAGTACTTC.

V usage is TRBV7-6 and J usage is TRBJ2-7; D unresolved. The V gene's germline CDR1 is SGHVS and CDR2 FNYEAQ. The CDR3 runs to 15 residues. V shed 1 base and J shed 2 bases, with 12 bases lying between them. The CDR3 here is CASSLGSGSPYEQYF. In DNA, the CDR3 is TGTGCCAGCAGCTTAGGGTCCGGTTCTCCCTACGAGCAGTACTTC.

In its sample, this clone ranks as medium-sized. The chain employs TRBV6-1 and TRBJ2-3, with TRBD1 matching 9 bases. With V trimmed by 6 bases and J by 6 bases, 7 bases remained unmatched. There are 14 residues in the CDR3. Germline values: CDR1 MNHNS, CDR2 SASEGT. CDR3 in DNA: TGTGCCAGCAGCCACAGGGGGCTTGGGGATACGCAGTATTTT. This encodes CASSHRGLGDTQYF.

This clone has a single count. This chain joins TRBV4-2 and TRBJ2-7, with TRBD1 matching 8 bases. CDR3 length equals 16 residues. Looked up from germline, CDR1 is LGHNA and CDR2 is YNFKEQ. The ends lost 1 base at V and 2 bases at J; junction bases unmatched: 7. The CDR3 DNA reads as TGTGCCAGCAGCCAAGCGGTGGGGACAGGAGCCTACGAGCAGTACTTC. It specifies CASSQAVGTGAYEQYF.

The chain combines TRBV7-6 with TRBJ2-7, with TRBD2 identical over 9 bases. Germline V gene data show CDR1 as SGHVS and CDR2 as FNYEAQ. CDR3 length: 16 residues. V shed 5 bases and J 1 base; nucleotides not matched to a gene: 9. DNA of the CDR3: TGTGCCAGCAGCGCGCAGATCAGCGGGGGGTCCTACGAGCAGTACTTC. This translates into CASSAQISGGSYEQYF.

The V gene is TRBV13, the J gene TRBJ2-5; 11 bases are a match to TRBD2. Trimming took 5 bases from V and 4 from J; bases not matched to a gene: 3. This CDR3 comprises 14 residues. Germline V gene lookup returns CDR1 PRHDT and CDR2 FYEKMQ (reference sequence). The CDR3 coding sequence is TGTGCCAGCAGCCCAGGGACTAGCGGAGAGACCCAGTACTTC. It codes for CASSPGTSGETQYF.

This chain joins TRBV5-1 and TRBJ2-1; 10 bases line up with TRBD2. The CDR3 is made up of 17 amino acids. Germline loops: CDR1 SGHRS, CDR2 YFSETQ. After removal of 6 bases from V and 4 bases from J, the junction contained 13 bases not matched to a gene. CDR3: CASIYWTSGRNYNEQFF. CDR3 DNA sequence: TGCGCCAGCATCTATTGGACTAGCGGACGTAATTACAATGAGCAGTTCTTC.

The chain employs TRBV11-3 and TRBJ2-3; TRBD2 matches at 10 bases. The CDR3 contains 13 residues. The junction had 0 bases not matched to a gene; V was cut back by 4 bases and J by 5 bases. Looked up from germline, CDR1 is SGHNT and CDR2 is YENEEA. Here the CDR3 DNA reads TGTGCCAGCAGCTCTAGCGGGGGAGATACGCAGTATTTT. Translating gives CASSSSGGDTQYF.

This clone was seen once. This rearrangement joins TRBV5-3 to TRBJ2-1; the match to TRBD2 covers 10 bases. TRBV5-3 is classed as an ORF, of uncertain function. After removal of 1 base from V and 13 bases from J, the junction contained 14 bases not matched to a gene. The CDR3 length is 16 residues. The CDR3, as DNA: TGTGCCAGAAGCTTGTGGGTAGCGGGGGGCCTAATAGTACAGTTCTTC. Translated: CARSLWVAGGLIVQFF.

This chain uses TRBV5-1 with TRBJ2-3; D not resolved. The V end lost 4 bases, the J end lost 0 bases, and 15 bases lay between the germline ends. This CDR3 contains 16 residues. From germline, CDR1 is SGHRS and CDR2 YFSETQ. The CDR3 reads CASSQKRSSSTDTQYF. CDR3 nucleotides: TGCGCCAGCAGCCAGAAAAGATCCTCTAGCACAGATACGCAGTATTTT.

This clone was seen a handful of times. The V call is TRBV29-1, the J call TRBJ1-2, with D uncertain. Trimming left V 7 bases short and J 4 bases short, with 10 bases between. The CDR3 totals 11 residues. Germline CDR1 is SQVTM and CDR2 is ANQGSEA. CDR3 amino acids: CSGRGRYGYTF. CDR3 bases: TGCAGCGGGCGAGGCCGCTATGGCTACACCTTC. Complete variable domain (other parts from reference TRBV29-1 and TRBJ1-2): SAVISQKPSRDICQRGTSLTIQCQVDSQVTMMFWYRQQPGQSLTLIATANQGSEATYESGFVIDKFPISRPNLTFSTLTVSNMSPEDSSIYLCSGRGRYGYTFGSGTRLTVV.